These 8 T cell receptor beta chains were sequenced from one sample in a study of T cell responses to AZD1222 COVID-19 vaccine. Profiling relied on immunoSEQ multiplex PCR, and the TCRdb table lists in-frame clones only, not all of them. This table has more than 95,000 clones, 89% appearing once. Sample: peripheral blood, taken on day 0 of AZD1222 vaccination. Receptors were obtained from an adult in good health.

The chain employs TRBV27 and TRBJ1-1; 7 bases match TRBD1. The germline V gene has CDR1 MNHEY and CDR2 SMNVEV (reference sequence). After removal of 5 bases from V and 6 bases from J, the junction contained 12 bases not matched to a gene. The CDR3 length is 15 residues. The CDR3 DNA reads TGTGCCAGCAGTCCAGAAGGGACAGTTGGGGCTGAAGCTTTCTTT. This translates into CASSPEGTVGAEAFF.

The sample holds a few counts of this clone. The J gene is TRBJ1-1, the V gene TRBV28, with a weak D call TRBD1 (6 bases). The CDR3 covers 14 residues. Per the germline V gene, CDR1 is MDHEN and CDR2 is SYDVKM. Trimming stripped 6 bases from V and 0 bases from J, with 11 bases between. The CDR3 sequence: CASRWTEVNTEAFF. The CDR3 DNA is TGTGCCAGCAGATGGACAGAAGTGAACACTGAAGCTTTCTTT. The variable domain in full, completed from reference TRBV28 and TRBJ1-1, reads DVKVTQSSRYLVKRTGEKVFLECVQDMDHENMFWYRQDPGLGLRLIYFSYDVKMKEKGDIPEGYSVSREKKERFSLILESASTNQTSMYLCASRWTEVNTEAFFGQGTRLTVV.

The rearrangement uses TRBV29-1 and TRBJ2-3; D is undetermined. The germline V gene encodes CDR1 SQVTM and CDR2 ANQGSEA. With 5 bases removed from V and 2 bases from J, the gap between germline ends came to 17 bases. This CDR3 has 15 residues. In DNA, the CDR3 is TGCAGCGTTCCTCCCCCCGTGGGGTACACAGATACGCAGTATTTT. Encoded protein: CSVPPPVGYTDTQYF.

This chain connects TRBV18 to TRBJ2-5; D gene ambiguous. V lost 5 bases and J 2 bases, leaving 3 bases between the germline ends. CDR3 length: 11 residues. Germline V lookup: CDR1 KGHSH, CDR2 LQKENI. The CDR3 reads CASSSQETQYF. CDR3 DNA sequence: TGTGCCAGCTCATCACAAGAGACCCAGTACTTC.

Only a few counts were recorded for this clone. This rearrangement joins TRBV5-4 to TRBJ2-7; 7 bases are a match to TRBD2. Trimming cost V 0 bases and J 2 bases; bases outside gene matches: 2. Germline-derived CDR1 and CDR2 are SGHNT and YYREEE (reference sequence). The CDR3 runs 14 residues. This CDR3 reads CASSLAGLTYEQYF. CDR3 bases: TGTGCCAGCAGCTTGGCGGGACTAACCTACGAGCAGTACTTC.

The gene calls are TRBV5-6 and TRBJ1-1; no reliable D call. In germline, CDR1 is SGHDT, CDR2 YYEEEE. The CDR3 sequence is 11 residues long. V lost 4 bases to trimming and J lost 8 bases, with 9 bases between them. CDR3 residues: CASSLSLEAFF. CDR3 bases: TGTGCCAGCAGCCTCAGCTTGGAAGCTTTCTTT. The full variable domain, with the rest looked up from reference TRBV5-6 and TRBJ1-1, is DAGVTQSPTHLIKTRGQQVTLRCSPKSGHDTVSWYQQALGQGPQFIFQYYEEEERQRGNFPDRFSGHQFPNYSSELNVNALLLGDSALYLCASSLSLEAFFGQGTRLTVV.

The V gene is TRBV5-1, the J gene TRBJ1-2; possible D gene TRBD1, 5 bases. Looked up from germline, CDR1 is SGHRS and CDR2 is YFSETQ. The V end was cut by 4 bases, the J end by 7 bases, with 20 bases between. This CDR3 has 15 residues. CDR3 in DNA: TGCGCCAGCAGCCTATCACCCGGGGCGCGGGCTGGCTACACCTTC. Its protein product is CASSLSPGARAGYTF.

This CDR3 is CASSQAGSNQPQHF. In nucleotides, the CDR3 is TGTGCCAGCAGCCAAGCAGGTAGCAATCAGCCCCAGCATTTT. This rearrangement joins TRBV3-1 (or the pseudogene TRBV3-2) to TRBJ1-5; D gene uncertain. CDR3 size: 14 residues. V lost 1 base and J 0 bases, leaving 4 bases between the germline ends. In germline, CDR1 is LGHDT, CDR2 YNNKEL (reference sequence).